These T cell receptor beta chains were read from a single sample in a study of blood T cell repertoires in COVID-19. Libraries were prepared by immunoSEQ multiplex PCR; TCRdb keeps only in-frame clonotypes and omits some of them. The table shows about 58,000 clones, with roughly nine tenths occurring only once. Sequencing was performed on peripheral blood. The receptors derive from a woman between 70 and 85 years old with active COVID-19. CDR3s include the opening cysteine and the closing phenylalanine or tryptophan. A D gene is named only where the DNA matches it firmly. Clone size is not always given. Where it is, it says once, few, many or a class for expanded clones.

>TRBJ2-7|TRBD1|.|TRBV18
CASSPGTGTGISGEQYF
TGTGCCAGCTCACCCGGGACAGGGACGGGTATCTCGGGAGAGCAGTACTTC
>TRBJ1-2|.|few|TRBV10-3
CAISDWSANYGYTF
TGTGCCATCAGTGACTGGTCAGCTAACTATGGCTACACCTTC
>TRBJ2-3|.|.|TRBV27
CASSLSADTQYF
TGTGCCAGCAGTTTATCCGCAGATACGCAGTATTTT
>TRBJ2-1|TRBD2|.|TRBV7-3
CASSLTIAGGPNEQFF
TGTGCCAGCAGCTTAACCATAGCGGGAGGGCCGAATGAGCAGTTCTTC
>TRBJ1-5|TRBD1|.|TRBV24-1
CATSDTDRDNSNQPQHF
TGTGCCACCAGTGATACAGACAGGGATAATAGCAATCAGCCCCAGCATTTT
>TRBJ1-2|.|.|TRBV6-1
CASSDQGTYGYTF
TGTGCCAGCAGTGATCAGGGTACCTATGGCTACACCTTC
>TRBJ2-1|.|.|TRBV5-4
CASSLGSGPDNEQFF
TGTGCCAGCAGCTTGGGCAGCGGGCCCGACAATGAGCAGTTCTTC
>TRBJ2-1|TRBD1|.|TRBV4-1
CASSQDTGGPYNEQFF
TGCGCCAGCAGCCAAGACACAGGGGGCCCCTACAATGAGCAGTTCTTC
>TRBJ1-1|.|.|TRBV30
CAWGPSGHFLSGAFF
TGTGCCTGGGGCCCATCGGGACACTTCTTATCCGGAGCTTTCTTT
>TRBJ1-4|.|once|TRBV5-1
CASSLGGEEKLFF
TGCGCCAGCAGCTTAGGGGGGGAGGAAAAACTGTTTTTT
>TRBJ1-5|.|few|TRBV24-1
CATSDGTGNNQPQHF
TGTGCCACCAGTGATGGCACAGGAAACAATCAGCCCCAGCATTTT
>TRBJ2-4|TRBD2|.|TRBV28
CASSLLAGPARDKNIQYF
TGTGCCAGCAGTCTACTAGCGGGACCCGCCCGTGACAAAAACATTCAGTACTTC
>TRBJ2-7|TRBD1|.|TRBV7-2
CASSVDRAEEQYF
TGTGCCAGCAGCGTGGACAGGGCCGAGGAGCAGTACTTC
>TRBJ2-6|TRBD1|.|TRBV18
CASSLGQGASGANVLTF
TGTGCCAGCTCACTGGGACAGGGAGCCTCTGGGGCCAACGTCCTGACTTTC
>TRBJ2-1|TRBD2|.|TRBV18
CASSQLAGGNYNEQFF
TGTGCCAGCTCACAACTAGCGGGAGGTAACTACAATGAGCAGTTCTTC
>TRBJ1-3|.|.|TRBV7-8
CASSLVEFGNSGNTIYF
TGTGCCAGCAGCTTAGTGGAGTTCGGGAACTCTGGAAACACCATATATTTT
>TRBJ1-4|TRBD1|.|TRBV27
CASRKGGAGEKLFF
TGTGCCAGCAGGAAAGGGGGCGCAGGGGAAAAACTGTTTTTT
>TRBJ1-2|.|.|TRBV6-6
CASTASISSNYGYTF
TGTGCCAGCACCGCCTCGATCAGTTCTAACTATGGCTACACCTTC
>TRBJ2-2|TRBD2|.|TRBV7-3
CASSYPGLAGVRGTNTGELFF
TGTGCCAGCAGTTACCCGGGACTAGCGGGAGTCCGGGGAACGAACACCGGGGAGCTGTTTTTT
>TRBJ1-2|.|.|TRBV6-2/TRBV6-3
CASSRPSNYGYTF
TGTGCCAGCAGCCGGCCCTCTAACTATGGCTACACCTTC
>TRBJ2-1|TRBD1|few|TRBV24-1
CATGTGRTGVGNEQFF
TGTGCCACCGGTACGGGAAGGACAGGGGTCGGGAATGAGCAGTTCTTC
>TRBJ2-3|.|.|TRBV6-5
CASRYLLTQYF
TGTGCCAGCAGATACCTACTGACGCAGTATTTT
>TRBJ2-5|TRBD2|.|TRBV2
CASSPASGREETQYF
TGTGCCAGCAGTCCGGCTAGCGGGAGGGAAGAGACCCAGTACTTC
>TRBJ1-1|.|.|TRBV28
CASSFRGVEAFF
TGTGCCAGCAGTTTTCGAGGAGTTGAAGCTTTCTTT
>TRBJ1-2|.|.|TRBV1
CTSSHWTGGNYGYTF
TGCACCAGCAGCCATTGGACGGGGGGGAACTATGGCTACACCTTC
>TRBJ2-7|TRBD1|.|TRBV19
CASSPRQGLYEQYF
TGTGCCAGTAGTCCCAGACAGGGCCTCTACGAGCAGTACTTC